This T cell receptor (beta chain) was observed in a study of blood T cell repertoires in COVID-19. Study context: The samples span acute and convalescent COVID-19 from the United States, Italy and Spain. From T cells, B-cell-depleted T cells, or PBMCs came the material, which was cDNA or gDNA.

In the original processing: Quantification of nucleated cells was approximated via reference gene primer amplification. Clones were sequenced by immunoSEQ multiplex PCR, and TCRdb holds only the in-frame ones, with some missing. That table is the source of V, J and clone size, and D and trimming were worked out from the DNA. The repertoire holds some 60,000 clones, 75% to 95% seen once, with 2% to 2.5% in the top ten. Regarding this clone: Other nucleotide sequences from this sample produce the same CDR3.

The length of the CDR3 is 13 residues. Trimming cost V 0 bases and J 6 bases, with 9 bases left between them. In germline, CDR1 is SGDLS, CDR2 YYNGEE. Specimen: peripheral blood. This rearrangement joins TRBV9 to TRBJ1-2; the D is unclear. The sequence was obtained from a man aged 55 to 70 with acute or convalescent COVID-19. This chain's CDR3 is CASSVGGGNGYTF. The CDR3 DNA is TGTGCCAGCAGCGTAGGTGGAGGGAATGGCTACACCTTC.